This T cell receptor beta chain was retrieved from a study of T cell responses to AZD1222 COVID-19 vaccine. Study-level results: In a largely white British group with more females than males, clonal diversity was possibly underestimated. Repertoire sampling was restricted to post-peak T cell response timepoints. Spike-specific TCR breadth and depth rose after two AZD1222 doses. Nearly half of spike-specific TCRs reportedly target variant regions that are unmutated in the B.1.351 and B.1.1.7 variants.

The germline V gene has CDR1 LGHNA and CDR2 YNFKEQ. Germline trimming cut 2 bases from V and 2 bases from J; bases unmatched to any gene: 3. The CDR3 has 15 residues. Notes on this clone: What it binds is unknown.

Assay used: immunoSEQ multiplex PCR; TCRdb lists only in-frame clones, some missing. The sample includes approximately 100,000 clones, about nine tenths of them seen just once. The receptor was isolated from an adult who received the MenACWY meningococcal vaccine as a control. The chain links TRBV4-2 to TRBJ2-1, with 7 positions matching TRBD1. Sequencing used peripheral blood, obtained 28 days after the second dose of the MenACWY control vaccine. As DNA, the CDR3 is TGTGCCAGCAGCCAACAGGGGGATGCCTACAATGAGCAGTTCTTC. Amino acids: CASSQQGDAYNEQFF.